Presented here are 14 T cell receptor beta chains from one specimen sequenced in a study of T-cell memory formation after mild COVID-19. TCRdb itself ran the 5' RACE reads through MiXCR, one entry per CDR3 protein. Among roughly 52,000 distinct CDR3 sequences, around 7% were seen once, and the ten largest hold 1.4%. The sequencing input was PBMCs or a T cell subset sorted from them (not recorded which). The receptors were sampled from a man aged 18 to 35 who had mild COVID-19 (a few samples of this study predate the infection). Cell type and time point are not known.

A note on this clonotype: A clone one base away is much larger, so this may be a read error. The chain carries TRBV7-9 and TRBJ2-2; D gene ambiguous. V lost 6 bases to trimming and J lost 8 bases, with 7 bases between them. Germline V lookup: CDR1 SEHNR, CDR2 FQNEAQ (reference sequence). CDR3 length: 11 amino acids. The CDR3 protein is CASRSPGELFF. CDR3 in DNA: TGTGCCAGCAGATCTCCGGGGGAGCTGTTTTTT. The full variable domain, with the rest looked up from reference TRBV7-9 and TRBJ2-2, is DTGVSQNPRHKITKRGQNVTFRCDPISEHNRLYWYRQTLGQGPEFLTYFQNEAQLEKSRLLSDRFSAERPKGSFSTLEIQRTEQGDSAMYLCASRSPGELFFGEGSRLTVL.

This clonotype showed up just a few times. V and J are TRBV28 and TRBJ2-6, with 7 nucleotides matching TRBD1. CDR3 size: 15 residues. With V trimmed by 4 bases and J by 0 bases, 0 bases remained unmatched. Germline assignment: CDR1 MDHEN and CDR2 SYDVKM. CDR3 protein: CASSSGGSGANVLTF. CDR3 coding DNA: TGTGCCAGCAGTTCAGGGGGCTCTGGGGCCAACGTCCTGACTTTC.

The genes are TRBV5-1 and TRBJ1-2, with unresolved D. The germline CDR1 and CDR2 sequences are SGHRS and YFSETQ. This CDR3 is built from 14 residues. With 3 bases removed from V and 8 bases from J, the gap between germline ends came to 17 bases. The chain's CDR3 is CASSSPVVGVGYTF. CDR3 sequence (DNA): TGCGCCAGCAGCTCCCCTGTTGTAGGCGTGGGCTACACCTTC.

This CDR3 is CASSLSGGGAITGELFF. The CDR3 DNA sequence: TGTGCCAGCAGCTTATCCGGCGGGGGGGCAATCACCGGGGAGCTGTTTTTT. This sequence joins TRBV7-7 and TRBJ2-2, with TRBD2 identical over 9 bases. V lost 2 bases, J lost 4 bases, and 8 bases stayed unmatched. Germline V gene data show CDR1 as SSHAT and CDR2 as FNYEAQ (reference sequence). The length of the CDR3 is 17 residues.

The rearrangement joins TRBV11-2 to TRBJ2-3; D is uncertain. Trimming took 5 bases from V and 5 from J, leaving 5 bases between them. Germline CDR1 is SGHAT and CDR2 is FQNNGV. This CDR3 is built from 11 residues. In nucleotides, the CDR3 is TGTGCCAGCAGCCCGGTAGATACGCAGTATTTT. The encoded protein is CASSPVDTQYF. Variable domain in full (rest from reference TRBV11-2 and TRBJ2-3): EAGVAQSPRYKIIEKRQSVAFWCNPISGHATLYWYQQILGQGPKLLIQFQNNGVVDDSQLPKDRFSAERLKGVDSTLKIQPAKLEDSAVYLCASSPVDTQYFGPGTRLTVL.

The chain links TRBV4-2 to TRBJ2-7; D perhaps matches TRBD2 (5 bases). With 0 bases removed from V and 7 bases from J, the gap between germline ends came to 10 bases. The CDR3 is 13 residues long. Germline CDR1 reads LGHNA; CDR2 reads YNFKEQ. The CDR3 bases are TGTGCCAGCAGCCAAGATATTCGGAGGGAGCAGTACTTC. This encodes CASSQDIRREQYF.

In this sample, this clonotype turned up a few times. The chain couples TRBV20-1 to TRBJ2-3, with D possibly being TRBD1 (6 bases). CDR3 length: 13 amino acids. Germline V lookup: CDR1 DFQATT, CDR2 SNEGSKA (reference sequence). Deletions cut 5 bases from V and 2 bases from J, with 11 bases between. CDR3 sequence (DNA): TGCAGTGCTCAGGACAGTACCACAGATACGCAGTATTTT. Amino acid sequence: CSAQDSTTDTQYF.

This clonotype was detected many times. J is TRBJ2-7 and V is TRBV29-1; 8 positions match TRBD2. The CDR3 loop spans 11 amino acids. Germline CDR1 and CDR2: SQVTM and ANQGSEA. With 8 bases clipped from V and 5 bases from J, the junction kept 5 bases outside the gene matches. The CDR3 DNA reads as TGCAGCATCGGACTAGCCGACGAGCAGTACTTC. Protein sequence: CSIGLADEQYF.

The chain recombines TRBV25-1 with TRBJ2-3; D is possibly TRBD2 (6 bases). Trimming pared 7 bases from V and 2 bases from J, leaving 13 bases between. Germline loops: CDR1 MGHDK, CDR2 SYGVNS. The CDR3 covers 14 residues. The CDR3 DNA sequence: TGTGCCAGCACCCTTAGCGGTTACACAGATACGCAGTATTTT. Protein product: CASTLSGYTDTQYF. The full variable domain, its missing parts supplied by reference TRBV25-1 and TRBJ2-3, is EADIYQTPRYLVIGTGKKITLECSQTMGHDKMYWYQQDPGMELHLIHYSYGVNSTEKGDLSSESTVSRIRTEHFPLTLESARPSHTSQYLCASTLSGYTDTQYFGPGTRLTVL.

The chain's CDR3 is CASSLAGGREQFF. CDR3 DNA sequence: TGTGCCAGCAGCTTAGCAGGTGGGAGAGAGCAGTTCTTC. This chain links TRBV7-9 with TRBJ2-1, with D possibly TRBD2 on 5 matching bases. V lost 0 bases and J lost 10, with 10 bases in between. This CDR3 has 13 amino acids. Germline CDR1 reads SEHNR; CDR2 reads FQNEAQ (reference sequence).

The chain has TRBV5-1 and TRBJ2-2; D gene uncertain. Germline V gives CDR1 SGHRS, CDR2 YFSETQ. Trimming removed 6 bases at V and 5 bases at J, with 14 bases between. This CDR3 has 14 residues. CDR3 loop: CASTSQVGTGELFF. In nucleotides, the CDR3 is TGCGCCAGCACTTCCCAAGTGGGGACCGGGGAGCTGTTTTTT. Supplemented by reference TRBV5-1 and TRBJ2-2, the full variable domain reads KAGVTQTPRYLIKTRGQQVTLSCSPISGHRSVSWYQQTPGQGLQFLFEYFSETQRNKGNFPGRFSGRQFSNSRSEMNVSTLELGDSALYLCASTSQVGTGELFFGEGSRLTVL.

Only a few counts were recorded for this clonotype. The CDR3 DNA reads as TGTGCCAGCAGCCAAGAATTCCCGCGGCGAGGTTACAATGAGCAGTTCTTC. Protein: CASSQEFPRRGYNEQFF. The V gene is TRBV14, the J gene TRBJ2-1, with D unclear. The germline V gene encodes CDR1 SGHDN and CDR2 FVKESK. The CDR3 spans 17 residues. V was clipped by 0 bases and J by 4 bases, with 16 bases between them.

The chain uses TRBV5-1 and TRBJ1-2, with D tentatively TRBD1 (5 bases). This CDR3 has 16 amino acids. With 0 bases removed from V and 7 bases from J, the gap between germline ends came to 19 bases. CDR1 SGHRS and CDR2 YFSETQ come from the germline V gene. The CDR3 region has the DNA TGCGCCAGCAGCTTGGCCGGGACGGAATCGCAGGGTGGCTACACCTTC. Amino acids: CASSLAGTESQGGYTF.

At least ten counts were recorded for this clonotype. The chain links TRBV10-3 to TRBJ2-5; the D gene could be TRBD1 or TRBD2 (5 bases each). With 3 bases removed from V and 2 bases from J, the gap between germline ends came to 10 bases. This CDR3 is 14 amino acids long. CDR1 and CDR2 (germline): ENHRY, SYGVKD. CDR3 amino acids: CAISDGTAQETQYF. In DNA form, the CDR3 reads TGTGCCATCAGTGACGGGACGGCACAAGAGACCCAGTACTTC.